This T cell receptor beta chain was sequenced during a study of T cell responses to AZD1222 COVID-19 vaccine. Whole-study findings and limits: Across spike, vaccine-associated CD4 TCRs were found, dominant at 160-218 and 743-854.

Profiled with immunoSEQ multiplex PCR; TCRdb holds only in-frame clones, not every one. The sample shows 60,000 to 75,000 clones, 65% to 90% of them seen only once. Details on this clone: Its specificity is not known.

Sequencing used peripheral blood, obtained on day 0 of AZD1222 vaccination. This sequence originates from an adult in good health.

CDR3 nucleotides: TGTGCCAGCAGAAATCTCGGACCGGCCTCCAATGAGCAGTTCTTC. Translation gives CASRNLGPASNEQFF. The gene calls are TRBV6-5 and TRBJ2-1, with D unclear. Per the germline V gene, CDR1 is MNHEY and CDR2 is SVGAGI. V was shortened by 6 bases and J by 6 bases, with 18 bases between the two germline ends. The CDR3 totals 15 residues.